The 17 T cell receptor beta chains listed next were all sequenced from one sample in a study of T cells after yellow fever vaccination. TCRdb re-derived calls from the 5' RACE reads in MiXCR, one entry per CDR3 protein. This sample has 200,000 to 300,000 distinct CDR3 sequences; 13% occur once, and the top ten carry around 0.55%. The source was CD4+ T cells sorted from PBMCs, collected 45 days after the yellow fever booster vaccination. The origin of the receptors is a man younger than 45 who received the YFV17D yellow fever vaccine.

This rearrangement joins TRBV7-9 to TRBJ2-2, with TRBD2 identical over 8 bases. The CDR3 totals 16 residues. The ends lost 3 bases at V and 6 bases at J; junction bases unmatched: 9. Germline CDR1 is SEHNR and CDR2 is FQNEAQ (reference sequence). DNA for the CDR3: TGTGCCAGCAGCTTTCAAGCGGGAGTGAGGGCCGGGGAGCTGTTTTTT. This encodes CASSFQAGVRAGELFF.

The chain carries TRBV5-4 and TRBJ2-5, with 11 bases matching TRBD2. The CDR3 is 14 amino acids. Germline-derived CDR1 and CDR2 are SGHNT and YYREEE (reference sequence). Trimming cost V 10 bases and J 1 base; bases outside gene matches: 6. DNA of the CDR3: TGTGCCTGCTTCGGGACTAGCGGCCAAGAGACCCAGTACTTC. Translated, it gives CACFGTSGQETQYF.

This rearrangement joins TRBV25-1 to TRBJ2-5, with a tentative D call TRBD2 (5 bases). CDR1 is MGHDK and CDR2 is SYGVNS in the germline V gene. Trimming cost V 9 bases and J 0 bases, with 11 bases left between them. The CDR3 extends over 13 amino acids. The CDR3: CASEGQYQETQYF. Here the CDR3 DNA reads TGTGCCAGTGAGGGCCAGTACCAAGAGACCCAGTACTTC. Supplemented by reference TRBV25-1 and TRBJ2-5, the full variable domain reads EADIYQTPRYLVIGTGKKITLECSQTMGHDKMYWYQQDPGMELHLIHYSYGVNSTEKGDLSSESTVSRIRTEHFPLTLESARPSHTSQYLCASEGQYQETQYFGPGTRLLVL.

This clonotype came up a few times. The rearrangement links TRBV21-1 to TRBJ2-2; the table gives TRBD2 as D, unverified against the DNA. TRBV21-1 is assigned pseudogene status. CDR3 length: 18 amino acids. The CDR3, as DNA: TGTGCCAGCAGCACCAAGAGGCCAGCGGGGACGAACACCGGGGAGCTGTTTTTT. Encoded protein: CASSTKRPAGTNTGELFF.

In this sample, this clonotype turned up many times. V and J are TRBV9 and TRBJ2-3; the D is unclear. CDR1 and CDR2 (germline): SGDLS, YYNGEE. V was shortened by 0 bases and J by 3 bases, with 8 bases between the two germline ends. The CDR3 is 14 residues long. This CDR3 reads CASSVATLTDTQYF. The CDR3 nucleotides are TGTGCCAGCAGCGTAGCTACCCTAACAGATACGCAGTATTTT.

The rearrangement links TRBV20-1 to TRBJ2-7, with unresolved D. Deletions cut 1 base from V and 0 bases from J, with 7 bases between. The germline V gene encodes CDR1 DFQATT and CDR2 SNEGSKA (reference sequence). There are 13 residues in the CDR3. The CDR3 sequence: CSARAMDSYEQYF. The CDR3, as DNA: TGCAGTGCTAGAGCGATGGACTCCTACGAGCAGTACTTC.

There are a few counts of this clonotype. The V call is TRBV14, the J call TRBJ1-1; no clear D. CDR1 and CDR2 (germline): SGHDN, FVKESK. V was shortened by 4 bases and J by 1 base, with 7 bases between the two germline ends. The CDR3 totals 13 residues. CDR3 coding DNA: TGTGCCAGCAGCCGATCCCGGAACACTGAAGCTTTCTTT. Amino acids: CASSRSRNTEAFF.

This clonotype was observed a handful of times. V gene TRBV12-3 or TRBV12-4 combines with J gene TRBJ2-2; a weak D match, TRBD2 (6 bases). The V end was cut by 8 bases, the J end by 5 bases, with 18 bases between. The CDR3 extends over 15 amino acids. The DNA for the CDR3 is TGTGCCAGCGACGCCGGGACTTCTCGGACCGGGGAGCTGTTTTTT. This gives the protein CASDAGTSRTGELFF.

About this clonotype: The CDR3 does not end in the conserved phenylalanine or tryptophan, so this is likely a read error. The genes are TRBV5-1 and TRBJ2-5; 10 bases are shared with TRBD1. Trimming at V came to 3 bases and at J to 4 bases, leaving 9 bases not matched to a gene. Looked up from germline, CDR1 is SGHRS and CDR2 is YFSETQ. This CDR3 contains 16 residues. DNA for the CDR3: TGCGCCAGCAGCTATTCCGGGACAGGGGATGGAGAGACCCAGTACCTC. Translating it yields CASSYSGTGDGETQYL.

This clonotype was counted a few times. This chain joins TRBV29-1 and TRBJ2-2; TRBD2 matches at 7 bases. CDR1 and CDR2 (germline): SQVTM, ANQGSEA. The CDR3 contains 14 residues. Trimming took 5 bases from V and 4 from J; bases not matched to a gene: 7. The CDR3 region has the DNA TGCAGCGTTCGGGAGGTCGCGGGCACCGGGGAGCTGTTTTTT. This encodes CSVREVAGTGELFF.

In DNA form, the CDR3 reads TGTGCCACCAGCAGGCCAGCAACCTCCTACGAGCAGTACTTC. It encodes CATSRPATSYEQYF. V is TRBV15 and J is TRBJ2-7; D is unresolved. V was trimmed by 3 bases and J by 0 bases, leaving 9 bases between them. The CDR3 has 14 amino acids. Germline V gives CDR1 LNHNV, CDR2 YYDKDF (reference sequence).

This clonotype has more than one count but fewer than ten. The rearrangement uses TRBV5-1 and TRBJ1-2, with D uncertain. The V end was cut by 3 bases, the J end by 5 bases, with 8 bases between. This CDR3 spans 12 amino acids. Per the germline V gene, CDR1 is SGHRS and CDR2 is YFSETQ. CDR3 nucleotides: TGCGCCAGCAGCTGGGCTGGGTATGGCTACACCTTC. Its protein product is CASSWAGYGYTF.

Ten or more counts support this clonotype. The chain is built from TRBV28 and TRBJ2-2; no firm D call. Per the germline V gene, CDR1 is MDHEN and CDR2 is SYDVKM. V was cut by 6 bases and J by 7 bases, with 15 bases left in between. This CDR3 has 14 amino acids. The CDR3 nucleotides are TGTGCCAGCAGACCCGAAAACGGTGGCGGGGAGCTGTTTTTT. Amino acids: CASRPENGGGELFF.

The chain is built from TRBV7-9 and TRBJ2-1; 9 nucleotides match TRBD1. V lost 5 bases, J lost 1 base, and 6 bases stayed unmatched. The CDR3 loop spans 16 amino acids. The V gene's germline CDR1 is SEHNR and CDR2 FQNEAQ (reference sequence). CDR3 DNA sequence: TGTGCCAGCAGCACACACAGGGGGCTATCCTACAATGAGCAGTTCTTC. Amino acid sequence: CASSTHRGLSYNEQFF.

The rearrangement links TRBV12-3 or TRBV12-4 to TRBJ2-1, with unresolved D. The CDR3 runs 13 residues. V was shortened by 4 bases and J by 6 bases, with 10 bases between the two germline ends. CDR3 amino acids: CASSSRSRNEQFF. The CDR3 nucleotides are TGTGCCAGCAGTTCGCGGAGCCGCAATGAGCAGTTCTTC.

This clonotype was recorded a few times. This chain joins TRBV15 and TRBJ2-7, with 8 bases matching TRBD1. Germline V gives CDR1 LNHNV, CDR2 YYDKDF (reference sequence). There are 18 residues in the CDR3. With V trimmed by 0 bases and J by 4 bases, 14 bases remained unmatched. The CDR3 here is CATSREGRGRFGAYEQYF. CDR3 coding DNA: TGTGCCACCAGCAGAGAGGGCAGGGGGCGCTTCGGTGCTTACGAGCAGTACTTC.

This clonotype came up a few times. The chain couples TRBV7-2 to TRBJ2-2; D is perhaps TRBD2 (6 bases). This CDR3 comprises 17 residues. Trimming shortened V by 2 bases and J by 3 bases, and 16 bases separated the two germline ends. CDR1 is SGHTA, CDR2 FQGNSA, per germline. The CDR3 nucleotides are TGTGCCAGCAGCTTATTCCCGGGCGGGGTCCACACCGGGGAGCTGTTTTTT. Translated: CASSLFPGGVHTGELFF.